This T cell receptor (beta chain) is from a study of blood T cell repertoires in COVID-19. In the study overall: Nucleic acid was either cDNA or gDNA, and it came from T cells, B-cell-depleted T cells, or PBMCs.

As processed by the authors: Nucleated cell number was recorded as an estimate derived from reference gene primer amplification. The repertoire was sequenced with immunoSEQ multiplex PCR; TCRdb's copy has only in-frame clones and lacks some. V and J calls and clone size are as listed in that table; D and trimming were resolved from the DNA. The profile shows tens of thousands of clones, around nine tenths of them singletons. Sequenced material: peripheral blood. This TCR was recovered from a man aged 65 to 85 with active COVID-19.

The CDR3: CASSTQKTSGSCTDTQYF. DNA for the CDR3: TGTGCCAGTAGTACCCAGAAGACTAGCGGGAGTTGCACAGATACGCAGTATTTT. This chain joins TRBV19 and TRBJ2-3, with 12 bases matching TRBD2. Germline V CDR1 and CDR2: LNHDA, SQIVND (reference sequence). The CDR3 runs to 18 residues. The V and J ends lost 4 bases and 1 base, in that order; junction bases with no gene match: 9.